Given below is one T cell receptor (beta chain) in context. The CDR3 sequence is 15 residues long. J was trimmed by 7 bases and V by 5 bases; bases with no gene match: 8. Looked up from germline, CDR1 is MNHEY and CDR2 is SVGEGT. The data belong to a study of blood T cell repertoires in COVID-19. Study-wide context: COVID-19 samples collected from the United States, Italy and Spain covered acute and convalescent phases. Sources were T cells, B-cell-depleted T cells, or PBMCs; the material itself was cDNA or gDNA.

In the original processing: Amplification with reference gene primers provided the estimates of nucleated cell counts. Here immunoSEQ multiplex PCR was the method, and the copy in TCRdb shows in-frame clones only, minus some. The DNA gave D and trimming, while V, J and clone size come from that table. The sample includes around 43,000 clones, 86% of them seen just once. Material: peripheral blood. This receptor was identified in a man between 45 and 60 years old in a cohort sampled during active COVID-19. V is TRBV6-2 or TRBV6-3 and J is TRBJ2-2, with 9 bases lining up with TRBD1. The CDR3 loop is CASSDPDRGGGELFF. The CDR3 DNA reads as TGTGCCAGCAGTGACCCTGACAGGGGGGGCGGGGAGCTGTTTTTT.